The 14 T cell receptor beta chains below all came from one sample that was sequenced in a study of Graves' ophthalmopathy and Graves' hyperthyroidism. Beta-chain TCR CDR3 regions were amplified from RNA transcripts. The authors performed first-round RT-PCR with HTBI primers and then a second-round multiplex PCR. TCRdb recomputed calls from the multiplex PCR reads with MiXCR, one row per CDR3 protein. This sample has about 390,000 distinct CDR3 sequences, with 15% found just once. The sequenced material came from peripheral blood. The source of these receptors is a woman aged 18-29 years with stable Graves' hyperthyroidism.

This clonotype was seen a single time. The chain recombines TRBV6-5 with TRBJ2-5, with D possibly TRBD1 on 5 matching bases. CDR1 and CDR2 (germline): MNHEY, SVGAGI. CDR3 size: 14 residues. Trimming left V 0 bases short and J 4 bases short, with 9 bases between. In DNA form, the CDR3 reads TGTGCCAGCAGTTACTCGATGGGGCCAGAGACCCAGTACTTC. Translation: CASSYSMGPETQYF.

Many counts were recorded for this clonotype. This rearrangement joins TRBV10-3 to TRBJ1-1; tentatively, D is TRBD1 (5 bases). Deletions cut 6 bases from V and 0 bases from J, with 11 bases between. This CDR3 has 14 residues. Germline CDR1 is ENHRY and CDR2 is SYGVKD. The DNA for the CDR3 is TGTGCCATCAGGCGACAGCACGTGAACACTGAAGCTTTCTTT. This gives the protein CAIRRQHVNTEAFF.

This clonotype was counted ten times or more. Germline is not matched at one junction end, which may reflect a read error. This chain links TRBV7-9 with TRBJ1-1; D gene ambiguous. CDR1 is SEHNR, CDR2 FQNEAQ, per germline (reference sequence). The length of the CDR3 is 12 residues. The CDR3 sequence: CASSPVSTETFF. Here the CDR3 DNA reads TGTGCCAGCAGTCCCGTCTCGACTGAAACTTTCTTT.

The sample holds many counts of this clonotype. V and J are TRBV12-3 or TRBV12-4 and TRBJ1-2; 8 bases fit TRBD1. The CDR3 sequence is 16 residues long. The junction had 12 bases not matched to a gene; V was cut back by 5 bases and J by 4 bases. CDR3 bases: TGTGCCAGCAGTCCCTGGCAGGGGGCGCGCGTCTATGGCTACACCTTC. Its protein is CASSPWQGARVYGYTF.

As regards this clonotype: It may be a read error: a sequence one base away is much more abundant. CDR3 protein: CASSLLATEACF. DNA for the CDR3: TGTGCCAGCAGCTTATTAGCCACTGAAGCTTGCTTT. The rearrangement uses TRBV7-2 and TRBJ1-1, with D uncertain. The CDR3 is 12 amino acids. CDR1 and CDR2 from the germline V gene are SGHTA and FQGNSA.

This chain links TRBV7-2 with TRBJ2-2; D is ambiguous. V shed 0 bases and J shed 8 bases, with 7 bases lying between them. CDR3 length: 13 residues. Germline CDR1 is SGHTA and CDR2 is FQGNSA. CDR3 protein: CASSLAWAGELFF. For the CDR3, the DNA is TGTGCCAGCAGCTTAGCGTGGGCGGGGGAGCTGTTTTTT.

This clonotype came up many times. V is TRBV28 and J is TRBJ1-2; no firm D call. V gave up 3 bases and J gave up 3 bases, with 8 bases separating them. The CDR3 sequence is 13 residues long. Per germline, CDR1 MDHEN and CDR2 SYDVKM. CDR3 DNA: TGTGCCAGCAGTTTTCTAGGAGACTATGGCTACACCTTC. It translates to CASSFLGDYGYTF.

This clonotype was seen ten or more times. The chain employs TRBV27 and TRBJ2-5; 8 positions match TRBD1. V dropped 4 bases and J dropped 5; count of bases not matched to a gene: 3. Germline values: CDR1 MNHEY, CDR2 SMNVEV (reference sequence). This CDR3 contains 13 residues. CDR3 loop: CASSWTGWETQYF. CDR3 sequence (DNA): TGTGCCAGCAGTTGGACAGGGTGGGAGACCCAGTACTTC.

This clonotype came up many times. The chain has TRBV5-1 and TRBJ1-1; the D is unclear. From germline, CDR1 is SGHRS and CDR2 YFSETQ. This CDR3 comprises 16 residues. The V end lost 0 bases, the J end lost 1 base, and 13 bases lay between the germline ends. CDR3 nucleotide sequence: TGCGCCAGCAGCTTGGCCGGAGAGTTCTCGAACACTGAAGCTTTCTTT. It yields the protein CASSLAGEFSNTEAFF.

This rearrangement joins TRBV18 to TRBJ1-5, with TRBD1 matching over 7 bases. Trimming removed 3 bases from V and 4 bases from J; junction bases left unmatched: 9. This CDR3 has 16 amino acids. In germline, CDR1 is KGHSH, CDR2 LQKENI. The CDR3 loop is CASSPGGGYVNQPQHF. The CDR3 coding sequence is TGTGCCAGCTCACCTGGAGGGGGCTACGTTAATCAGCCCCAGCATTTT.

The sample holds many counts of this clonotype. This chain links TRBV6-1 with TRBJ1-6; D remains unclear. V lost 3 bases and J lost 10, with 13 bases in between. This CDR3 comprises 14 residues. Germline values: CDR1 MNHNS, CDR2 SASEGT. The CDR3 nucleotides read TGTGCCAGCAGTGAGATTGACCTTCGGTCACCCCTCCACTTT. Translated, it gives CASSEIDLRSPLHF.

This chain connects TRBV9 to TRBJ2-5; 7 nucleotides agree with TRBD2. This CDR3 has 15 amino acids. V lost 3 bases to trimming and J lost 3 bases; unmatched junction nucleotides: 8. Germline assignment: CDR1 SGDLS and CDR2 YYNGEE. CDR3 sequence: CASSAWGGAKETQYF. The CDR3 DNA reads as TGTGCCAGCAGCGCGTGGGGAGGGGCCAAAGAGACCCAGTACTTC.

The genes are TRBV6-4 and TRBJ2-7, with D possibly TRBD2 on 6 matching bases. The CDR3 is 15 amino acids. V was pared by 8 bases and J by 7 bases, with 24 bases between. Looked up from germline, CDR1 is MRHNA and CDR2 is SNTAGT. The CDR3 loop is CASSHSGGPVEEQYF. CDR3 sequence (DNA): TGTGCCAGCTCTCATTCAGGAGGGCCGGTCGAGGAGCAGTACTTC.

This clonotype was seen many times. The chain carries TRBV19 and TRBJ1-5; D is ambiguous. Trimming removed 5 bases from V and 1 base from J, with 15 bases in between. The CDR3 consists of 16 residues. Germline CDR1 reads LNHDA; CDR2 reads SQIVND (reference sequence). CDR3 coding DNA: TGTGCCAGTAGTGCGATTATCGGATGGAGCAATCAGCCCCAGCATTTT. Translation: CASSAIIGWSNQPQHF.